Below are 18 T cell receptor beta chains sequenced from a single sample in a study of blood T cell repertoires in COVID-19. Some clones are missing from TCRdb's copy, which holds only in-frame ones; the method was immunoSEQ multiplex PCR. The data hold about 220,000 clones, with approximately 84% observed a single time. Material for sequencing was peripheral blood. These receptors were obtained from a woman aged 30 to 39 who had recovered from COVID-19.

The chain recombines TRBV24-1 with TRBJ1-2; D unresolved. This CDR3 has 14 amino acids. The V end lost 1 base, the J end lost 4 bases, and 9 bases lay between the germline ends. Germline V gene lookup returns CDR1 KGHDR and CDR2 SFDVKD. The CDR3 here is CATSDFPGSYGYTF. CDR3 nucleotides: TGTGCCACCAGTGATTTTCCGGGGAGCTATGGCTACACCTTC.

This sequence joins TRBV28 and TRBJ1-2; D unresolved. V lost 2 bases, J lost 8 bases, and 12 bases lay in between. The CDR3 totals 13 residues. Germline V CDR1 and CDR2: MDHEN, SYDVKM. The CDR3 spells CASSLGQVNGYTF. CDR3 in DNA: TGTGCCAGCAGTTTAGGGCAGGTAAACGGCTACACCTTC.

This rearrangement joins TRBV6-2 or TRBV6-3 to TRBJ2-3; D is perhaps TRBD1 (5 bases). Germline lookup yields CDR1 MNHEY and CDR2 SVGEGT. This CDR3 contains 12 residues. V shed 5 bases and J shed 6 bases, with 9 bases lying between them. The CDR3 is CASSKQGDTQYF. The CDR3 DNA reads TGTGCCAGCAGTAAGCAGGGTGATACGCAGTATTTT.

The chain uses TRBV6-5 and TRBJ1-1; 9 nucleotides align to TRBD1. The germline gives CDR1 MNHEY, CDR2 SVGAGI. V shed 5 bases, J shed 3 bases, and the junction held 7 bases outside the gene matches. This CDR3 spans 15 amino acids. CDR3 coding DNA: TGTGCCAGCAGTCGCCCGGGACAGGGCTACACTGAAGCTTTCTTT. The encoded protein is CASSRPGQGYTEAFF.

This chain joins TRBV7-9 and TRBJ2-6, with 7 nucleotides matching TRBD1. Germline V gene data show CDR1 as SEHNR and CDR2 as FQNEAQ (reference sequence). CDR3 length equals 17 residues. Losses at the gene ends were 5 bases for V and 0 bases for J; bases not matched to a gene: 7. CDR3 nucleotide sequence: TGTGCCAGCAGCCCACAGGGACAGAGCTCTGGGGCCAACGTCCTGACTTTC. It codes for CASSPQGQSSGANVLTF.

This chain uses TRBV10-2 with TRBJ1-2, with 9 bases fitting TRBD1. J was trimmed by 3 bases and V by 8 bases; bases with no gene match: 4. The germline V gene encodes CDR1 WSHSY and CDR2 SAAADI. The CDR3 extends over 13 amino acids. The CDR3 reads CASGRQGDYGYTF. DNA for the CDR3: TGCGCCAGCGGAAGACAGGGGGACTATGGCTACACCTTC.

This clone appeared a few times. The rearrangement uses TRBV11-2 and TRBJ2-7, with D perhaps matching TRBD1 (6 bases). V lost 1 base and J lost 4, with 11 bases in between. Germline loops: CDR1 SGHAT, CDR2 FQNNGV. This CDR3 has 14 amino acids. This chain's CDR3 is CASSLGGQGYEQYF. The CDR3 DNA reads as TGTGCCAGCAGCTTAGGGGGGCAGGGTTACGAGCAGTACTTC.

V gene TRBV19 combines with J gene TRBJ2-1; D may be TRBD1 (6 bases). V was pared by 5 bases and J by 0 bases, with 8 bases between. The CDR3 runs to 14 residues. Per germline, CDR1 LNHDA and CDR2 SQIVND (reference sequence). The chain's CDR3 is CASSEQGSYNEQFF. CDR3 DNA sequence: TGTGCCAGTAGTGAACAGGGCTCCTACAATGAGCAGTTCTTC. Filled out from reference TRBV19 and TRBJ2-1, the complete variable domain reads DGGITQSPKYLFRKEGQNVTLSCEQNLNHDAMYWYRQDPGQGLRLIYYSQIVNDFQKGDIAEGYSVSREKKESFPLTVTSAQKNPTAFYLCASSEQGSYNEQFFGPGTRLTVL.

In this sample, this clone turned up once. The V and J genes are TRBV6-5 and TRBJ1-4; 12 bases are shared with TRBD1. This CDR3 has 14 amino acids. The germline gives CDR1 MNHEY, CDR2 SVGAGI. V was clipped by 4 bases and J by 8 bases; unmatched bases: 2. CDR3 in amino acids: CASSLGQGAEKLFF. CDR3 in DNA: TGTGCCAGCAGTTTGGGACAGGGGGCGGAAAAACTGTTTTTT.

The chain joins TRBV19 to TRBJ1-5; TRBD1 might be the D (6 bases). CDR1 and CDR2 (germline): LNHDA, SQIVND (reference sequence). Trimming removed 7 bases at V and 1 base at J, with 11 bases between. The CDR3 spans 14 residues. The DNA of the CDR3 is TGTGCCAGTACAGAGGGACAAAGCAATCAGCCCCAGCATTTT. Its translation: CASTEGQSNQPQHF.

The J gene is TRBJ2-7, the V gene TRBV7-2, with 13 positions matching TRBD2. With 6 bases clipped from V and 3 bases from J, the junction kept 8 bases outside the gene matches. Germline-derived CDR1 and CDR2 are SGHTA and FQGNSA. The CDR3 is 16 amino acids. The CDR3, as DNA: TGTGCCAGCAGTCCTTGGACTAGCGGGAGTTTCTACGAGCAGTACTTC. This sequence encodes CASSPWTSGSFYEQYF.

V usage is TRBV28 and J usage is TRBJ2-7, with D unclear. Deletions cut 2 bases from V and 3 bases from J, with 14 bases between. CDR1 and CDR2 from the germline V gene are MDHEN and SYDVKM. The CDR3 is 15 amino acids. The CDR3 protein is CASSLGGSVHYEQYF. CDR3 DNA: TGTGCCAGCAGTTTAGGCGGCAGTGTCCACTACGAGCAGTACTTC. The complete variable domain, with remaining parts taken from reference TRBV28 and TRBJ2-7, reads DVKVTQSSRYLVKRTGEKVFLECVQDMDHENMFWYRQDPGLGLRLIYFSYDVKMKEKGDIPEGYSVSREKKERFSLILESASTNQTSMYLCASSLGGSVHYEQYFGPGTRLTVT.

CDR3 sequence (DNA): TGTGCCAGCAGCCGCCAGGGCGGGGGGGTCACCGGGGAGCTGTTTTTT. Protein product: CASSRQGGGVTGELFF. The chain couples TRBV7-2 to TRBJ2-2; 9 bases fit TRBD2. The V gene's germline CDR1 is SGHTA and CDR2 FQGNSA. The CDR3 length is 16 residues. V shed 5 bases and J 4 bases; nucleotides not matched to a gene: 8.

CDR3 amino acids: CASSPGTDLWEQYF. The CDR3 nucleotides read TGTGCCAGCAGCCCCGGGACAGACCTATGGGAGCAGTACTTC. V and J are TRBV7-9 and TRBJ2-7, with 7 bases fitting TRBD1. The CDR3 is made up of 14 amino acids. The V and J ends lost 5 bases and 7 bases, in that order; junction bases with no gene match: 11. CDR1 is SEHNR, CDR2 FQNEAQ, per germline (reference sequence).

This chain links TRBV2 with TRBJ2-3; 12 nucleotides line up with TRBD2. The germline V gene has CDR1 SNHLY and CDR2 FYNNEI. The V segment lost 4 bases and the J segment 0 bases; nucleotides outside the gene matches: 5. This CDR3 has 17 amino acids. This CDR3 is CASSVETSGRSTDTQYF. CDR3 in DNA: TGTGCCAGCAGTGTTGAGACTAGCGGGAGAAGCACAGATACGCAGTATTTT.

The chain has TRBV11-2 and TRBJ1-4, with TRBD1 matching over 8 bases. Germline V gene lookup returns CDR1 SGHAT and CDR2 FQNNGV. The CDR3 covers 15 residues. J gave up 3 bases and V 7 bases, and 7 bases lay outside the gene matches. CDR3 coding DNA: TGTGCCAGCAAATGGACAGGGCAGTCTAATGAAAAACTGTTTTTT. Protein sequence: CASKWTGQSNEKLFF.

This chain uses TRBV24-1 with TRBJ1-4, with 8 bases fitting TRBD1. The V and J ends lost 3 bases and 4 bases, in that order; junction bases with no gene match: 6. Germline lookup yields CDR1 KGHDR and CDR2 SFDVKD. The CDR3 is made up of 16 amino acids. DNA for the CDR3: TGTGCCACCAGTGATGGCCGGGACAGGTTTAATGAAAAACTGTTTTTT. This translates into CATSDGRDRFNEKLFF.

Comments on this clone: This sample also contains other DNA sequences that code for the same CDR3. V is TRBV5-4 and J is TRBJ2-7; 9 bases match TRBD2. Germline V gene lookup returns CDR1 SGHNT and CDR2 YYREEE (reference sequence). Unmatched junction bases numbered 4, after V lost 3 bases and J lost 0 bases. The CDR3 runs 15 residues. The CDR3 region is CASSSTSGFSYEQYF. The CDR3 DNA follows: TGTGCCAGCAGCTCGACTAGCGGCTTCTCCTACGAGCAGTACTTC.